This TCR beta chain was sequenced in a study of glioma-infiltrating T cells after dendritic cell vaccination. General study findings and limits: TCR clonality showed no direct relationship with survival.

Clones were read by immunoSEQ multiplex PCR, and TCRdb kept only the in-frame ones, dropping some. The sample holds tens of thousands of clones; under 90% are singletons and the top ten take 2.5% to 3%. Germline CDR1 SGHRS, CDR2 YFSETQ. The CDR3 runs 16 residues. Trimming at V came to 2 bases and at J to 3 bases, leaving 9 bases not matched to a gene. Details on this clone: Its antigen is unidentified.

The sample was blood, taken before dendritic cell vaccination. The sequence derives from a human donor with glioblastoma. This chain links TRBV5-1 with TRBJ1-1; 8 positions match TRBD1. CDR3: CASSLSAGRGHTEAFF. The CDR3 DNA is TGCGCCAGCAGCTTATCCGCGGGCAGGGGGCACACTGAAGCTTTCTTT.